Included here is one T cell receptor beta chain sequence, with context. The antigen remains undetermined. This sample was included in a study of post-analysis software for immune sequencing data. This CDR3 spans 16 amino acids. V was clipped by 5 bases and J by 2 bases, with 15 bases between them. The germline gives CDR1 MDHEN, CDR2 SYDVKM. Tagging with unique molecular identifiers was a feature of the TCR beta cDNA libraries. Via MiXCR, TCRdb re-called the PCR reads, giving one row per CDR3 protein. The data show 380,000 or so distinct CDR3 sequences, roughly 30% seen once. Regarding the study as a whole: Five TRBV segments, including TRBV5-6, TRBV5-1 and TRBV20-1, were more frequent in patients than controls.

The chain is built from TRBV28 and TRBJ2-2; D tentatively fits TRBD1 or TRBD2 (6 bases each). Sequenced material: blood. This clonotype originated in a girl aged 10-17 years with multiple sclerosis. For the CDR3, the DNA is TGTGCCAGCAGTCTCCCGGGGGCGGAAAACACCGGGGAGCTGTTTTTT. This gives the protein CASSLPGAENTGELFF.